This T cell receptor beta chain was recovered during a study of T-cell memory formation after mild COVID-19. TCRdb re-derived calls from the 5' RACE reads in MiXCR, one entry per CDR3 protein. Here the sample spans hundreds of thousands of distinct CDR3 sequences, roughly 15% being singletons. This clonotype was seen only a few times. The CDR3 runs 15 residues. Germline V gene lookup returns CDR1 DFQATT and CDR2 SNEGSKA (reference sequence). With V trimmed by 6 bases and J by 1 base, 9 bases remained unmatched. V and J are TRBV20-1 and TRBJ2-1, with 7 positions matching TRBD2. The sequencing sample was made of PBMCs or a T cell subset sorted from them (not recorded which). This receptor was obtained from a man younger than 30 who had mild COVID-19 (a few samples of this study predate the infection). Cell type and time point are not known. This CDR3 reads CSAADPGGSYNEQFF. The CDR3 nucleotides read TGCAGTGCAGCCGACCCGGGGGGATCCTACAATGAGCAGTTCTTC.